This T cell receptor (beta chain) was identified in a study of T cell responses to AZD1222 COVID-19 vaccine. Germline loops: CDR1 SGHRS, CDR2 YFSETQ. The CDR3 loop spans 17 amino acids. The J segment lost 5 bases and the V segment lost 5 bases, leaving 15 bases of the junction unmatched. Data came from immunoSEQ multiplex PCR; TCRdb stores just in-frame clones and leaves some out. The sample records about 170,000 clones, roughly 92% being singletons. Points from the study as a whole: Spike-specific TCR breadth and depth rose after two AZD1222 doses. It should be noted that donors were predominantly white British and more often female, and clonal diversity was possibly underestimated.

For this clone: As yet, its antigen is unknown.

Sequences were derived from peripheral blood, sampled on day 0 of AZD1222 vaccination. The source of this sequence is an adult in good health. V and J are TRBV5-1 and TRBJ2-1, with 8 positions matching TRBD2. The CDR3 is CASSSPTGTRTNNEQFF. The CDR3 DNA is TGCGCCAGCAGTTCTCCTACCGGGACTAGGACAAACAATGAGCAGTTCTTC.